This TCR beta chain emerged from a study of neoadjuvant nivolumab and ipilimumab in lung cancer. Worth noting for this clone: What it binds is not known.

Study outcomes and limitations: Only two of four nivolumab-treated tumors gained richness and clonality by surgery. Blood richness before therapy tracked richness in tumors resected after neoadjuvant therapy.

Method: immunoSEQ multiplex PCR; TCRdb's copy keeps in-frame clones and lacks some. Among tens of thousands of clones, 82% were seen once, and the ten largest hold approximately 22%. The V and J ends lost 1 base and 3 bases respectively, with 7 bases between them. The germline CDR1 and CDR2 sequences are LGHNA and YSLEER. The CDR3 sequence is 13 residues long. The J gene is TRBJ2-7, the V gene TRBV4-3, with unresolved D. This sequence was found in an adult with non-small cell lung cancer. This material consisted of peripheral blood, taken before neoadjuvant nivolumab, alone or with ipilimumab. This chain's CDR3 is CASSQAENYEQYF. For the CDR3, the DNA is TGCGCCAGCAGCCAAGCCGAGAACTACGAGCAGTACTTC.